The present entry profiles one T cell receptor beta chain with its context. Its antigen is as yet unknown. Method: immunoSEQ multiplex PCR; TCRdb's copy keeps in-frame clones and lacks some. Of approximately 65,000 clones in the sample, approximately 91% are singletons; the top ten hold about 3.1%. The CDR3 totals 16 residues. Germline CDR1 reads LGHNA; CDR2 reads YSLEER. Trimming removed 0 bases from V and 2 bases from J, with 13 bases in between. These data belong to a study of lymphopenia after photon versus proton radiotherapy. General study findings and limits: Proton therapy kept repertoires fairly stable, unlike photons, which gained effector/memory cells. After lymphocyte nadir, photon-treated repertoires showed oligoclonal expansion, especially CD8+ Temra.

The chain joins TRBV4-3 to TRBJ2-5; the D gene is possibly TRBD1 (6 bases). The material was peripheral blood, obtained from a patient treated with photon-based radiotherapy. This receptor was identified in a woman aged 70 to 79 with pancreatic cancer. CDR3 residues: CASSQEVGTLQETQYF. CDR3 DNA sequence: TGCGCCAGCAGCCAAGAAGTAGGGACACTTCAAGAGACCCAGTACTTC.